The source of this TCR beta chain is a study of T cell responses to AZD1222 COVID-19 vaccine. The CDR3 is 13 amino acids. Germline V gene data show CDR1 as MRHNA and CDR2 as SNTAGT. V gave up 3 bases and J gave up 2 bases, with 4 bases separating them. Points on this clone: What it binds is unknown.

Here immunoSEQ multiplex PCR was the method, and the copy in TCRdb shows in-frame clones only, minus some. Recorded for this sample: under 150,000 clones. Study results and limitations: Per reports, nearly half of all spike-specific TCRs target regions that are unmutated in variants. Spike-specific TCR breadth and depth both grew after two AZD1222 doses.

The material sequenced was peripheral blood. The rearrangement joins TRBV6-4 to TRBJ2-2; D gene unclear. This TCR was sampled from an adult in good health. In nucleotides, the CDR3 is TGTGCCAGCAGTGAGACTAACACCGGGGAGCTGTTTTTT. Protein product: CASSETNTGELFF.